Shown below are 20 T cell receptor beta chains from a single sample sequenced in a study of T cells in Graves' hyperthyroidism and ophthalmopathy. TCR beta CDR3 region amplification was performed from RNA transcripts. Initially, a first-round RT-PCR of the TCR CDR3 employed the HTBI primer set. TCRdb reprocessed the multiplex PCR reads via MiXCR and lists one record per CDR3 protein. Of a few hundred thousand distinct CDR3 sequences listed, approximately 14% are singletons. Sequencing was carried out using blood. These receptors originate from a woman in her 30s with Graves' hyperthyroidism.

This clonotype appeared many times. The V call is TRBV6-1, the J call TRBJ1-5; tentative D call: TRBD1 (5 bases). Germline CDR1 MNHNS, CDR2 SASEGT. The CDR3 sequence is 17 residues long. Trimming left V 6 bases short and J 0 bases short, with 18 bases between. In DNA, the CDR3 is TGTGCCAGCAGCTACTGGGGCGATAGGGGTAGCAATCAGCCCCAGCATTTT. This gives the protein CASSYWGDRGSNQPQHF.

J is TRBJ2-2 and V is TRBV9, with 7 bases aligning to TRBD2. There are 16 residues in the CDR3. CDR1 and CDR2 (germline): SGDLS, YYNGEE. V lost 0 bases, J lost 2 bases, and 4 bases stayed unmatched. The CDR3 DNA reads TGTGCCAGCAGCGTAGTTGCGGGAGTTAACACCGGGGAGCTGTTTTTT. It specifies CASSVVAGVNTGELFF.

This clonotype has ten or more counts. The chain joins TRBV2 to TRBJ2-7; the D gene is possibly TRBD1 (6 bases). The germline V gene has CDR1 SNHLY and CDR2 FYNNEI. Trimming removed 6 bases at V and 0 bases at J, with 15 bases between. The CDR3 runs 15 residues. The CDR3 nucleotides read TGTGCCAGCAGGACCCGGACAGATAGCTCCTACGAGCAGTACTTC. Translated: CASRTRTDSSYEQYF.

The V and J genes are TRBV12-5 and TRBJ2-3; the D is unclear. Germline lookup yields CDR1 LGHNT and CDR2 FRNRAP. Trimming stripped 8 bases from V and 6 bases from J, with 12 bases between. The CDR3 loop spans 12 amino acids. For the CDR3, the DNA is TGTGCTAGTAGAGGAGATGGGGATACGCAGTATTTT. Its protein is CASRGDGDTQYF. Full variable domain (rest looked up from reference TRBV12-5 and TRBJ2-3): DARVTQTPRHKVTEMGQEVTMRCQPILGHNTVFWYRQTMMQGLELLAYFRNRAPLDDSGMPKDRFSAEMPDATLATLKIQPSEPRDSAVYFCASRGDGDTQYFGPGTRLTVL.

CDR3 nucleotide sequence: TGTGCCAGCAGCGTTGGGACAGACTCACCCCTCCACTTT. Its translation is CASSVGTDSPLHF. The chain uses TRBV9 and TRBJ1-6; 7 nucleotides match TRBD1. Germline loops: CDR1 SGDLS, CDR2 YYNGEE. Trimming at V came to 2 bases and at J to 10 bases, leaving 3 bases not matched to a gene. This CDR3 has 13 residues.

This clonotype was detected many times. J is TRBJ1-1 and V is TRBV7-9, with D perhaps matching TRBD1 (5 bases). Germline V gene sequence: CDR1 SEHNR, CDR2 FQNEAQ (reference sequence). The V end was cut by 5 bases, the J end by 4 bases, with 17 bases between. The CDR3 has 15 residues. The CDR3 sequence is CASSPGRPKGTEAFF. The DNA of the CDR3 is TGTGCCAGCAGCCCGGGACGCCCGAAAGGCACTGAAGCTTTCTTT.

A few counts support this clonotype. In DNA, the CDR3 is TGTGCCAGCAGCCCCTACCCCCCCGGCGGGCTGTTTTTT. It is translated as CASSPYPPGGLFF. The chain combines TRBV9 with TRBJ2-2; D remains unclear. The ends were cut back, 4 bases at V and 13 bases at J, with 17 bases in the middle. This CDR3 has 13 amino acids. Germline loops: CDR1 SGDLS, CDR2 YYNGEE.

In this sample, this clonotype turned up a few times. V and J are TRBV25-1 and TRBJ1-1; TRBD1 might be the D (5 bases). The germline V gene encodes CDR1 MGHDK and CDR2 SYGVNS. CDR3 length: 14 amino acids. The V and J ends lost 1 base and 4 bases respectively, with 10 bases between them. The CDR3 is CASSESRDGTEAFF. CDR3 DNA: TGTGCCAGCAGTGAATCCAGGGATGGCACTGAAGCTTTCTTT. Combining the CDR3 with reference TRBV25-1 and TRBJ1-1 gives the whole variable domain EADIYQTPRYLVIGTGKKITLECSQTMGHDKMYWYQQDPGMELHLIHYSYGVNSTEKGDLSSESTVSRIRTEHFPLTLESARPSHTSQYLCASSESRDGTEAFFGQGTRLTVV.

The rearrangement uses TRBV24-1 and TRBJ2-2; no reliable D call. The germline V and J ends were trimmed by 4 bases and 6 bases, with 20 bases remaining between them. The germline V gene has CDR1 KGHDR and CDR2 SFDVKD. CDR3 size: 17 residues. For the CDR3, the DNA is TGTGCCACCAGTGAACCTACTGGCTACACGGGTTCCGGGGAGCTGTTTTTT. Translating it yields CATSEPTGYTGSGELFF.

This clonotype appeared many times. The chain is built from TRBV20-1 and TRBJ1-5, with TRBD1 matching 8 bases. The CDR3 has 15 amino acids. V trimming: 5 bases; J trimming: 2 bases; junction bases outside the gene matches: 8. In germline, CDR1 is DFQATT, CDR2 SNEGSKA (reference sequence). CDR3 sequence (DNA): TGCAGTGCTGCGGACAGGGCAAGGGGCAATCAGCCCCAGCATTTT. Its translation: CSAADRARGNQPQHF.

This chain joins TRBV5-1 and TRBJ2-7; 11 bases are shared with TRBD2. Germline V gene data show CDR1 as SGHRS and CDR2 as YFSETQ. This CDR3 is 16 amino acids long. J lost 3 bases, V lost 0 bases, and 5 bases had no gene match. The CDR3 sequence: CASSLDSGRAFYEQYF. DNA for the CDR3: TGCGCCAGCAGCTTGGATAGCGGGAGGGCCTTCTACGAGCAGTACTTC.

The chain has TRBV5-1 and TRBJ2-6; a weak D match, TRBD1 (6 bases). V gave up 2 bases and J gave up 4 bases, with 13 bases separating them. The CDR3 consists of 16 residues. CDR1 is SGHRS, CDR2 YFSETQ, per germline. The CDR3 sequence: CASSFTGFSGANVLTF. Written as DNA, the CDR3 is TGCGCCAGCAGCTTCACAGGGTTTTCAGGGGCCAACGTCCTGACTTTC. Full variable domain (rest looked up from reference TRBV5-1 and TRBJ2-6): KAGVTQTPRYLIKTRGQQVTLSCSPISGHRSVSWYQQTPGQGLQFLFEYFSETQRNKGNFPGRFSGRQFSNSRSEMNVSTLELGDSALYLCASSFTGFSGANVLTFGAGSRLTVL.

Ten or more counts support this clonotype. The chain joins TRBV30 to TRBJ2-3; 8 nucleotides align to TRBD2. The V gene's germline CDR1 is GTSNPN and CDR2 SVGIG (reference sequence). The V and J ends lost 2 bases and 2 bases, in that order; junction bases with no gene match: 3. The CDR3 totals 14 residues. CDR3 protein: CAWSSGSFTDTQYF. DNA for the CDR3: TGTGCCTGGAGTAGCGGGAGTTTCACAGATACGCAGTATTTT.

This clonotype occurred many times. This chain joins TRBV12-3 or TRBV12-4 and TRBJ2-2; possibly TRBD1 for D (6 bases). CDR3 length: 17 amino acids. The V end was cut by 4 bases, the J end by 4 bases, with 19 bases between. CDR3 residues: CASSSIATGRGTGELFF. CDR3 sequence (DNA): TGTGCCAGCAGTTCCATAGCGACAGGACGGGGCACCGGGGAGCTGTTTTTT.

A few counts support this clonotype. The chain combines TRBV4-1 with TRBJ2-2; D might be TRBD1 or TRBD2, each matching 5 bases. CDR1 is MGHRA, CDR2 YSYEKL, per germline. The germline V and J ends were trimmed by 4 bases and 4 bases, with 10 bases remaining between them. The CDR3 extends over 14 amino acids. CDR3 DNA: TGCGCCAGCAGCCCGGGACGGGTCACCGGGGAGCTGTTTTTT. This gives the protein CASSPGRVTGELFF.

The chain couples TRBV20-1 to TRBJ2-1, with 9 bases that match TRBD1. The ends lost 8 bases at V and 7 bases at J; junction bases unmatched: 12. From germline, CDR1 is DFQATT and CDR2 SNEGSKA (reference sequence). The length of the CDR3 is 14 residues. CDR3 bases: TGCAGTACAACCGGGACAGGGAGGAATAATGAGCAGTTCTTC. As protein: CSTTGTGRNNEQFF.

In this sample, this clonotype turned up a few times. The chain employs TRBV12-5 and TRBJ2-1; 11 bases fit TRBD2. Germline V gives CDR1 LGHNT, CDR2 FRNRAP. The CDR3 runs 17 residues. V gave up 8 bases and J gave up 6 bases; unmatched junction bases: 15. Written as DNA, the CDR3 is TGTGCTAGTCTGTGGGTTTTCGGGACTAGCGGTACCAATGAGCAGTTCTTC. Its protein is CASLWVFGTSGTNEQFF.

In this sample, this clonotype turned up many times. This chain links TRBV28 with TRBJ1-5, with TRBD1 matching over 8 bases. Per the germline V gene, CDR1 is MDHEN and CDR2 is SYDVKM. The CDR3 length is 14 residues. The J segment lost 7 bases and the V segment lost 5 bases, leaving 7 bases of the junction unmatched. As DNA, the CDR3 is TGTGCCAGCAGTGAAAGACAGGGGAACCAGCCCCAGCATTTT. Amino acids: CASSERQGNQPQHF.

This clonotype was picked up many times. The chain recombines TRBV28 with TRBJ2-5, with 7 bases aligning to TRBD1. This CDR3 has 16 residues. The V gene's germline CDR1 is MDHEN and CDR2 SYDVKM. Trimming removed 5 bases from V and 0 bases from J; junction bases left unmatched: 9. The CDR3 is CASSPSTGRNQETQYF. As DNA, the CDR3 is TGTGCCAGCAGTCCGTCGACAGGGCGTAACCAAGAGACCCAGTACTTC.

This clonotype was recorded only once. At one boundary the junction diverges from the germline segment, which might be a read error. CDR3 sequence (DNA): TGTGCCACTGGGACAGGTGATTACCAAGAGGCCCAGTACTTC. It yields the protein CATGTGDYQEAQYF. The genes are TRBV6-1 and TRBJ2-5; TRBD1 agrees at 8 bases. Germline V gene lookup returns CDR1 MNHNS and CDR2 SASEGT. The CDR3 totals 14 residues.